This is a list of T cell receptor beta chains from one sample in a study of blood T cells in healthy people across ages. TCRdb re-analysed the 5' RACE reads in MiXCR, keeping a single row per CDR3 protein. Of some 900,000 distinct CDR3 sequences detected, roughly 50% appear once; the ten largest clones hold roughly 13%. The specimen sequenced was blood. The receptors here all came from a man between 25 and 39 years old in good health. Both conserved end residues are part of each CDR3. The D gene is left open where the match is weak. Expanded clones get a size class; other rows say once, few or many, or leave the size out.

TRBV20-1	.	.	TRBJ2-1	CSAPRLAGRVSSSYNEQFF	TGCAGTGCTCCAAGGCTCGCGGGGAGAGTTTCCAGCTCCTACAATGAGCAGTTCTTC
TRBV7-2	.	.	TRBJ1-5	CASSRTNSNQPQHF	TGTGCCAGCAGCCGGACAAATAGCAATCAGCCCCAGCATTTT
TRBV12-3/TRBV12-4	.	.	TRBJ1-6	CASSLQRDSPPHF	TGTGCCAGCAGTTTGCAGAGGGATTCACCCCCCCACTTT
TRBV12-3/TRBV12-4	.	.	TRBJ2-4	CASTPTKNIQYF	TGTGCCAGCACCCCGACCAAAAACATTCAGTACTTC
TRBV27	.	.	TRBJ1-5	CASGLQPQHF	TGTGCCAGCGGGCTTCAGCCCCAGCATTTT
TRBV10-3	.	TRBD1	TRBJ1-2	CAISRDRADGYTF	TGTGCCATCAGTCGGGACAGGGCCGATGGCTACACCTTC
TRBV12-5	.	.	TRBJ2-1	CASGRGQTYEQFF	TGTGCTAGTGGTCGCGGACAGACCTACGAGCAGTTCTTC
TRBV19	.	TRBD2	TRBJ2-1	CASRSPAGGHVYNEQFF	TGTGCCAGTAGGTCCCCTGCGGGGGGACATGTCTACAATGAGCAGTTCTTC
TRBV28	.	.	TRBJ2-7	CASSLWVAGTYEQYF	TGTGCCAGCAGTTTATGGGTTGCAGGAACCTACGAGCAGTACTTC
TRBV27	.	TRBD1	TRBJ2-7	CASSFLGQSTYEQYF	TGTGCCAGCAGTTTTTTGGGACAGTCTACCTACGAGCAGTACTTC
TRBV6-4	.	TRBD1	TRBJ2-1	CASSEGQGFSYNEQFF	TGTGCCAGCAGTGAGGGACAGGGGTTCTCCTACAATGAGCAGTTCTTC
TRBV2	.	.	TRBJ2-7	CASTRDAYYEQYF	TGTGCCAGCACTCGGGACGCTTACTACGAGCAGTACTTC
TRBV3-1	few	.	TRBJ2-6	CASSQVAGANVLTF	TGTGCCAGCAGCCAAGTTGCTGGGGCCAACGTCCTGACTTTC
TRBV27	.	.	TRBJ1-2	CVSSFSIGGYGYTF	TGTGTCAGCAGTTTTTCTATAGGGGGCTATGGCTACACCTTC
TRBV25-1	.	.	TRBJ2-3	CASSHAGSRADTQYF	TGTGCCAGCAGTCACGCAGGGAGTAGGGCAGATACGCAGTATTTT
TRBV20-1	.	TRBD1	TRBJ2-7	CSARPGQGNDYEQYF	TGCAGTGCTCGTCCGGGACAGGGGAATGATTACGAGCAGTACTTC
TRBV6-5	.	.	TRBJ1-1	CASRSITPNTEAFF	TGTGCCAGCAGGTCGATTACCCCGAACACTGAAGCTTTCTTT
TRBV12-3/TRBV12-4	few	.	TRBJ1-4	CASSLGTFNEKLFF	TGTGCCAGCAGTTTAGGGACCTTTAATGAAAAACTGTTTTTT
TRBV12-3/TRBV12-4	.	.	TRBJ2-5	CASSLARRETQYF	TGTGCCAGCAGTTTGGCCCGGCGAGAGACCCAGTACTTC
TRBV4-2	.	.	TRBJ2-3	CASSQEGGRYF	TGTGCCAGCAGCCAAGAGGGCGGGCGGTATTTT
TRBV28	.	.	TRBJ2-3	CASSLRLSGDTQYF	TGTGCCAGCAGTTTAAGGCTTTCCGGAGATACGCAGTATTTT
TRBV14	.	.	TRBJ1-4	CASSPETGWSEKLFF	TGTGCCAGCAGCCCGGAGACAGGTTGGAGTGAAAAACTGTTTTTT
TRBV7-2	.	.	TRBJ2-4	CASSRNGPPGNIQYF	TGTGCCAGCAGCCGAAACGGCCCCCCGGGGAACATTCAGTACTTC
TRBV20-1	.	TRBD2	TRBJ2-1	CCAPNSGGPYNEQFF	TGCTGTGCTCCCAATAGCGGGGGCCCCTACAATGAGCAGTTCTTC
TRBV6-5	.	TRBD1	TRBJ2-6	CASNPGQFSGANVLTF	TGTGCCAGCAATCCGGGACAGTTTTCTGGGGCCAACGTCCTGACTTTC
TRBV14	few	.	TRBJ2-6	CASSQTGESGANVLTF	TGTGCCAGCAGCCAGACAGGAGAGAGTGGGGCCAACGTCCTGACTTTC
TRBV20-1	few	.	TRBJ2-7	CSARNLGLSSYEQYF	TGCAGTGCTAGAAATCTTGGGTTAAGCTCCTACGAGCAGTACTTC
TRBV27	.	.	TRBJ2-6	CASRASSGANVLTF	TGTGCCAGCAGAGCGAGCTCTGGGGCCAACGTCCTGACTTTC
TRBV6-6	.	.	TRBJ2-7	CASSPGFAYEQYF	TGTGCCAGCAGCCCAGGGTTCGCGTACGAGCAGTACTTC
TRBV6-2/TRBV6-3	few	TRBD1	TRBJ1-2	CASRLTGGSSHGYTF	TGTGCCAGCAGACTGACAGGGGGATCTTCCCATGGCTACACCTTC
TRBV7-2	.	.	TRBJ2-1	CASRGGGFSYNEQFF	TGTGCCAGCAGAGGGGGGGGCTTCTCCTACAATGAGCAGTTCTTC
TRBV20-1	.	TRBD1	TRBJ2-4	CSAYSNRDSKNIQYF	TGCAGTGCTTACAGCAACCGGGACAGCAAAAACATTCAGTACTTC
TRBV24-1	.	.	TRBJ2-5	CATSDLGGVEGQETQYF	TGTGCCACCAGTGACCTAGGGGGAGTCGAGGGGCAAGAGACCCAGTACTTC
TRBV4-1	.	.	TRBJ2-1	CASSQVPKSSYNEQFF	TGCGCCAGCAGCCAAGTACCTAAAAGCTCCTACAATGAGCAGTTCTTC
TRBV5-1	.	TRBD2	TRBJ2-1	CASSFVTSENNEQFF	TGCGCCAGCAGCTTCGTGACTAGCGAGAACAATGAGCAGTTCTTC
TRBV4-1	.	.	TRBJ1-2	CVSSQDWIKGYGYTF	TGCGTCAGCAGCCAAGATTGGATAAAGGGCTATGGCTACACCTTC
TRBV5-1	few	.	TRBJ2-1	CASSLGDFSYNEQFF	TGCGCCAGCAGCTTGGGGGATTTCTCCTACAATGAGCAGTTCTTC
TRBV10-3	.	.	TRBJ1-2	CAISESGEGYGYTF	TGTGCCATCAGCGAGTCAGGGGAAGGCTATGGCTACACCTTC
TRBV7-2	.	TRBD1	TRBJ1-6	CASSQRQGPNNSPLHF	TGTGCCAGCAGCCAGAGACAGGGGCCGAATAATTCACCCCTCCACTTT
TRBV5-1	few	.	TRBJ2-3	CASSLGVGGPTTDTQYF	TGCGCCAGCAGCTTGGGAGTCGGAGGACCTACAACAGATACGCAGTATTTT
TRBV12-3/TRBV12-4	.	.	TRBJ1-6	CASSLSQGSSPPHF	TGTGCCAGCAGTTTAAGTCAGGGAAGCTCACCCCCCCACTTT
TRBV29-1	.	TRBD1	TRBJ1-5	CSALDRAVGPQHF	TGCAGCGCCCTTGACAGGGCCGTTGGGCCCCAGCATTTT
TRBV5-1	.	.	TRBJ2-5	CACSAGDYVTETQYF	.
TRBV4-1	.	.	TRBJ1-2	CASSSPGNRGYTF	TGCGCCAGCAGCTCACCGGGGAACCGGGGCTACACCTTC